These 13 T cell receptor beta chains were all obtained from the same sample, sequenced in a study of blood T cell repertoires in COVID-19. Sequenced by immunoSEQ multiplex PCR; TCRdb stores in-frame clones only, minus some. This table holds around 180,000 clones, about 88% found once. Specimen: peripheral blood. All receptors derive from a man between 65 and 85 years old with active or convalescent COVID-19.

The V gene is TRBV7-2, the J gene TRBJ1-5; TRBD1 matches 7 bases. Per the germline V gene, CDR1 is SGHTA and CDR2 is FQGNSA. CDR3 length: 18 amino acids. V dropped 5 bases and J dropped 0; count of bases not matched to a gene: 13. CDR3 DNA: TGTGCCAGCAGCCCGGCCGGGACAGTCGCTTATAGCAATCAGCCCCAGCATTTT. Translated, it gives CASSPAGTVAYSNQPQHF.

The chain carries TRBV5-6 and TRBJ2-1; D not resolved. CDR3 size: 14 residues. Germline CDR1 reads SGHDT; CDR2 reads YYEEEE. V was trimmed by 4 bases and J by 5 bases, leaving 13 bases between them. CDR3 sequence (DNA): TGTGCCAGCAGCCCCTACAGATCTCACAATGAGCAGTTCTTC. Translated, it gives CASSPYRSHNEQFF.

The CDR3 coding sequence is TGTGCCAGCAGCCAAACAGGAGGGAGGGTTGAAGCTTTCTTT. Residues: CASSQTGGRVEAFF. The chain links TRBV3-1 (or the pseudogene TRBV3-2) to TRBJ1-1, with D tentatively TRBD1 (5 bases). This CDR3 region has 14 residues. CDR1 LGHDT and CDR2 YNNKEL come from the germline V gene (reference sequence). V was shortened by 2 bases and J by 7 bases, with 14 bases between the two germline ends.

The V call is TRBV28, the J call TRBJ2-3; TRBD2 matches at 9 bases. V shed 2 bases, J shed 1 base, and the junction held 7 bases outside the gene matches. CDR3 length: 17 amino acids. Germline V gene data show CDR1 as MDHEN and CDR2 as SYDVKM. The CDR3 sequence: CASSLAGGPWGTDTQYF. In DNA, the CDR3 is TGTGCCAGCAGTTTAGCGGGAGGGCCCTGGGGCACAGATACGCAGTATTTT.

The chain combines TRBV5-1 with TRBJ1-3, with a tentative D call TRBD1 (5 bases). This CDR3 has 13 amino acids. The germline V gene has CDR1 SGHRS and CDR2 YFSETQ. V shed 0 bases and J shed 4 bases, with 5 bases lying between them. As DNA, the CDR3 is TGCGCCAGCAGCTTGGGGACAGGAAACACCATATATTTT. Its protein is CASSLGTGNTIYF.

This chain links TRBV25-1 with TRBJ2-2; D is possibly TRBD1 (5 bases). V was cut by 3 bases and J by 6 bases, with 20 bases left in between. The CDR3 has 17 residues. The germline gives CDR1 MGHDK, CDR2 SYGVNS. CDR3 protein: CASSDAGHPKGSGELFF. The CDR3 DNA reads as TGTGCCAGCAGTGACGCTGGACACCCTAAGGGGTCCGGGGAGCTGTTTTTT. The complete variable domain, with remaining parts taken from reference TRBV25-1 and TRBJ2-2, reads EADIYQTPRYLVIGTGKKITLECSQTMGHDKMYWYQQDPGMELHLIHYSYGVNSTEKGDLSSESTVSRIRTEHFPLTLESARPSHTSQYLCASSDAGHPKGSGELFFGEGSRLTVL.

The rearrangement uses TRBV19 and TRBJ2-3; 8 bases are shared with TRBD1. The germline gives CDR1 LNHDA, CDR2 SQIVND (reference sequence). V was pared by 2 bases and J by 3 bases, with 7 bases of the junction left unmatched. This CDR3 is built from 16 residues. This CDR3 is CASSISAGGATDTQYF. As DNA, the CDR3 is TGTGCCAGTAGTATATCGGCAGGGGGCGCGACAGATACGCAGTATTTT.

The chain carries TRBV6-1 and TRBJ2-2, with D hard to call. CDR1 and CDR2 (germline): MNHNS, SASEGT. The CDR3 runs to 13 residues. Trimming stripped 2 bases from V and 7 bases from J, with 8 bases between. DNA of the CDR3: TGTGCCAGCAGTGAAAGGTGGAGCGGGGAGCTGTTTTTT. This translates into CASSERWSGELFF.

The J gene is TRBJ2-3, the V gene TRBV7-9; weak D call: TRBD1 (6 bases). Germline values: CDR1 SEHNR, CDR2 FQNEAQ (reference sequence). CDR3 length: 17 amino acids. The V and J ends lost 10 bases and 6 bases respectively, with 29 bases between them. The DNA for the CDR3 is TGTGCCACCTTGGGAGACAGGTCGGAGCCGCGAGGGGATACGCAGTATTTT. It translates to CATLGDRSEPRGDTQYF.

The V gene is TRBV5-1, the J gene TRBJ2-7; D is possibly TRBD1 (5 bases). The germline V gene has CDR1 SGHRS and CDR2 YFSETQ. V lost 3 bases and J lost 4, with 11 bases in between. The CDR3 is made up of 13 amino acids. In DNA form, the CDR3 reads TGCGCCAGCAGCTCAGACAGATGGTACGAGCAGTACTTC. Its protein product is CASSSDRWYEQYF.

The chain combines TRBV2 with TRBJ2-7; 7 nucleotides line up with TRBD1. CDR1 and CDR2 from the germline V gene are SNHLY and FYNNEI. CDR3 length: 14 residues. V was pared by 5 bases and J by 2 bases, with 6 bases of the junction left unmatched. This chain's CDR3 is CASSFTGQPYEQYF. The CDR3 bases are TGTGCCAGCAGTTTCACGGGACAGCCCTACGAGCAGTACTTC.

The chain combines TRBV28 with TRBJ1-2, with TRBD1 matching 8 bases. The length of the CDR3 is 17 residues. The V gene's germline CDR1 is MDHEN and CDR2 SYDVKM. V shed 6 bases, J shed 1 base, and the junction held 13 bases outside the gene matches. The CDR3 DNA reads as TGTGCCAGCAGGACGACAGGGGTTCCCCTATTTAACTATGGCTACACCTTC. Its translation: CASRTTGVPLFNYGYTF.

This sequence joins TRBV2 and TRBJ2-6; 7 nucleotides agree with TRBD1. V was clipped by 5 bases and J by 4 bases; unmatched bases: 8. CDR3 length equals 16 residues. Germline V gene lookup returns CDR1 SNHLY and CDR2 FYNNEI. The CDR3 reads CASSSGQSIGANVLTF. CDR3 nucleotides: TGTGCCAGCAGTTCGGGACAGTCTATAGGGGCCAACGTCCTGACTTTC.